This entry is about one TCR beta chain. Its target is not known. These data originate in a study of T-cell reconstitution after alpha-beta-depleted transplantation in children. Notes on the study in general: The authors attributed T-cell counts and diversity one year after transplant mostly to newly produced T cells.

V was shortened by 4 bases and J by 3 bases, with 6 bases between the two germline ends. The CDR3 runs to 13 residues. Unique molecular identifiers were used to barcode this TCRbeta library. One entry per CDR3 protein results from TCRdb running MiXCR on the PCR reads. The sample lists about 580,000 distinct CDR3 sequences; more than 20% were seen once. The receptor was derived from a boy in the first two years of life who had a stem cell transplant for acute myeloid leukemia, so the T cells may come from the graft donor. The genes are TRBV12-3 or TRBV12-4 and TRBJ2-2; tentative D call: TRBD1 (5 bases). The sample was PBMCs, mostly from graft donor cells, taken 360 days after TCRalphabeta/CD19-depleted stem cell transplant. CDR3: CASSSRDTGELFF. In nucleotides, the CDR3 is TGTGCCAGCAGTTCCAGGGACACCGGGGAGCTGTTTTTT.